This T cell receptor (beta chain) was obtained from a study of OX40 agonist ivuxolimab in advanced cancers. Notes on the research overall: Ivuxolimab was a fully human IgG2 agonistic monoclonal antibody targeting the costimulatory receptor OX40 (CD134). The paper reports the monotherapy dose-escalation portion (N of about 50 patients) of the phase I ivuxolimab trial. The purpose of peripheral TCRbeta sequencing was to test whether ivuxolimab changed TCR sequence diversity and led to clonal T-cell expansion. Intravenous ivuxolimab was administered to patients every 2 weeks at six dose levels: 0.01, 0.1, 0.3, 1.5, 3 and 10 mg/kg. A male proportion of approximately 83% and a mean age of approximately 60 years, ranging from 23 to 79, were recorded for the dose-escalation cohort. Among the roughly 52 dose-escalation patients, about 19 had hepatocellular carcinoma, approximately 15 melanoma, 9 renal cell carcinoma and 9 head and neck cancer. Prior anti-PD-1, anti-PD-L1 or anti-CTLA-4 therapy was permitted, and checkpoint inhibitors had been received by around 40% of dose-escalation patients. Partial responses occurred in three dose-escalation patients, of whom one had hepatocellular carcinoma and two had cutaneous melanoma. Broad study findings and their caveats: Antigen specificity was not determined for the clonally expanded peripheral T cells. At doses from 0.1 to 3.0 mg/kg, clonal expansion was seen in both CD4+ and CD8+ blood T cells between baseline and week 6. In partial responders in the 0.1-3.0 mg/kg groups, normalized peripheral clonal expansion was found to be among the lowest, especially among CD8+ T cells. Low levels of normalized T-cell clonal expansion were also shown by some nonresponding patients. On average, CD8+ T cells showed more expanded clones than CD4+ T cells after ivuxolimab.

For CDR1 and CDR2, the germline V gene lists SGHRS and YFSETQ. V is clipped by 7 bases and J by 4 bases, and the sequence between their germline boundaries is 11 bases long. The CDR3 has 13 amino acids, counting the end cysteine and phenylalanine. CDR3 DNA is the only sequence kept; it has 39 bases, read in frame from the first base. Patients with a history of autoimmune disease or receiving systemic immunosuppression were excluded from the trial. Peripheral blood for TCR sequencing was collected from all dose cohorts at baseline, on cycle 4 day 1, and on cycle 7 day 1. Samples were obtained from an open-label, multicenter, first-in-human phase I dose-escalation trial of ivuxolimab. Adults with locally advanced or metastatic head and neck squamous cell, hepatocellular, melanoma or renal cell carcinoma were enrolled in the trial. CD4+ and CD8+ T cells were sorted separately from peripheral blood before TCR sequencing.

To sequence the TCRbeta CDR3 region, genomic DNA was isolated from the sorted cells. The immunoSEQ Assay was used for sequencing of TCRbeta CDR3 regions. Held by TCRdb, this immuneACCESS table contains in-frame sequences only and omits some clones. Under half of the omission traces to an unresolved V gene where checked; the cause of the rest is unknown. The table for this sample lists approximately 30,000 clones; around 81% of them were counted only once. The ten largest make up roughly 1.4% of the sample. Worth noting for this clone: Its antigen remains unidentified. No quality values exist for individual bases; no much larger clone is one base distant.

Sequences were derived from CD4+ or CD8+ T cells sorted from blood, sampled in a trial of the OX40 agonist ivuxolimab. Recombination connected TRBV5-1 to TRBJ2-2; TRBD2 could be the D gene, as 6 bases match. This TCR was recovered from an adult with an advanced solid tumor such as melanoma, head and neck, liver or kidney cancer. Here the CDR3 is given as CASSSVGTGELFF. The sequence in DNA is TGCGCCAGCTCTAGCGTCGGCACCGGGGAGCTGTTTTTT.